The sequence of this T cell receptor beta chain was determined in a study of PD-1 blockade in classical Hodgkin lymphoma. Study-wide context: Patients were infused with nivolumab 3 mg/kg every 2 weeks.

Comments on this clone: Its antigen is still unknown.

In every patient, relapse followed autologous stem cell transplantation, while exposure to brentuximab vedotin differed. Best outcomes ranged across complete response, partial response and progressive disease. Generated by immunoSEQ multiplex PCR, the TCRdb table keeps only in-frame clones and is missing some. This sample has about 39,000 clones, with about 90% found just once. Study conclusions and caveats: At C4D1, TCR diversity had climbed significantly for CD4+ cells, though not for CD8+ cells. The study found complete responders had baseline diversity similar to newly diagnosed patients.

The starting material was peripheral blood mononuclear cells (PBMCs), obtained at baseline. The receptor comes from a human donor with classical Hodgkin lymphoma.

The CDR3 spells CSGGALLDTQYF. The CDR3 DNA is TGCAGCGGGGGGGCTTTGTTAGATACGCAGTATTTT. This chain uses TRBV29-1 with TRBJ2-3; D might be TRBD1 or TRBD2, each matching 6 bases. This CDR3 comprises 12 residues. V gave up 7 bases and J gave up 5 bases, with 13 bases separating them. Germline CDR1 and CDR2: SQVTM and ANQGSEA.